These T cell receptor beta chains were read from a single sample in a study of shared clonotypes between healthy human individuals. The method was immunoSEQ multiplex PCR; TCRdb's version includes in-frame clones alone and lacks a portion of them. The table has fewer than 2.5 million clones, approximately 93% seen once; the top ten hold roughly 0.39%. Sequenced sample: naive CD4+ T cells from PBMCs. These receptors were taken from a man aged 18 to 29 in good health. Some clones in this sample may be carry-over from other donors' samples. Both conserved end residues are part of each CDR3. Fields, in order: D gene, V gene, J gene, clone size, CDR3 protein, CDR3 DNA. A D gene is named only where the DNA matches it firmly. Not all rows give a size; the values are once, few, many and, for expanded clones, a class.

D gene: TRBD2; V gene: TRBV2; J gene: TRBJ2-7; clone size: NA; CDR3 protein: CASRQPGTSDEQYF; CDR3 DNA: TGTGCCAGCAGGCAACCCGGGACTAGCGACGAGCAGTACTTC
D gene: TRBD1; V gene: TRBV2; J gene: TRBJ1-4; clone size: NA; CDR3 protein: CASRDRGTDNEKLFF; CDR3 DNA: TGTGCCAGCAGAGACAGGGGGACAGATAATGAAAAACTGTTTTTT
D gene: NA; V gene: TRBV5-6; J gene: TRBJ2-7; clone size: NA; CDR3 protein: CASSLGQSSYEQYF; CDR3 DNA: TGTGCCAGCAGCTTGGGTCAAAGCTCCTACGAGCAGTACTTC
D gene: TRBD2; V gene: TRBV15; J gene: TRBJ2-2; clone size: NA; CDR3 protein: CATSRGTSGYTGELFF; CDR3 DNA: TGTGCCACCAGCAGGGGGACTAGCGGATACACCGGGGAGCTGTTTTTT
D gene: NA; V gene: TRBV20-1; J gene: TRBJ1-2; clone size: NA; CDR3 protein: CSANRRYGYTF; CDR3 DNA: TGCAGTGCTAACAGACGCTATGGCTACACCTTC
D gene: TRBD2; V gene: TRBV9; J gene: TRBJ2-1; clone size: NA; CDR3 protein: CASTPWASGSILYNERQFF; CDR3 DNA: TGTGCCAGCACCCCCTGGGCTAGCGGGAGTATCTTATACAATGAGCGGCAGTTCTTC
D gene: NA; V gene: TRBV6-1; J gene: TRBJ1-1; clone size: NA; CDR3 protein: CASGEPGQNTEAFF; CDR3 DNA: TGTGCCAGCGGGGAGCCGGGACAGAACACTGAAGCTTTCTTT
D gene: NA; V gene: TRBV2; J gene: TRBJ1-1; clone size: NA; CDR3 protein: CASSPATEAFF; CDR3 DNA: TGTGCCAGCAGCCCGGCGACTGAAGCTTTCTTT
D gene: NA; V gene: TRBV11-2; J gene: TRBJ2-1; clone size: NA; CDR3 protein: CASSLVFGGRAGNEQFF; CDR3 DNA: TGTGCCAGCAGCTTAGTTTTCGGTGGGAGAGCCGGGAATGAGCAGTTCTTC
D gene: TRBD2; V gene: TRBV27; J gene: TRBJ2-7; clone size: NA; CDR3 protein: CASSFLAGRGEQYF; CDR3 DNA: TGTGCCAGCAGTTTTTTAGCGGGAAGGGGTGAGCAGTACTTC
D gene: TRBD2; V gene: TRBV4-2; J gene: TRBJ2-7; clone size: NA; CDR3 protein: CASSQGPGGYEQYF; CDR3 DNA: TGTGCCAGCAGCCAAGGTCCGGGAGGCTACGAGCAGTACTTC
D gene: NA; V gene: TRBV7-9; J gene: TRBJ1-1; clone size: NA; CDR3 protein: CASSLATTGAEAFF; CDR3 DNA: TGTGCCAGCAGCTTAGCTACCACAGGAGCTGAAGCTTTCTTT
D gene: NA; V gene: TRBV27; J gene: TRBJ2-5; clone size: NA; CDR3 protein: CASSDDGGLGTQYF; CDR3 DNA: TGTGCCAGCAGCGACGATGGGGGGTTGGGGACCCAGTACTTC
D gene: NA; V gene: TRBV18; J gene: TRBJ1-2; clone size: NA; CDR3 protein: CASSPDVGPVWGYTF; CDR3 DNA: TGTGCCAGCTCACCTGACGTCGGACCGGTTTGGGGCTACACCTTC
D gene: NA; V gene: TRBV10-3; J gene: TRBJ1-1; clone size: few; CDR3 protein: CAISESRGTNTEAFF; CDR3 DNA: TGTGCCATCAGTGAGTCGAGGGGGACGAACACTGAAGCTTTCTTT
D gene: TRBD2; V gene: TRBV28; J gene: TRBJ2-4; clone size: once; CDR3 protein: CASSLPPQRDFKNIQYF; CDR3 DNA: TGTGCCAGCAGTCTCCCCCCACAGCGGGATTTCAAAAACATTCAGTACTTC
D gene: NA; V gene: TRBV7-8; J gene: TRBJ1-2; clone size: NA; CDR3 protein: CASSLFTQDSNYGYTF; CDR3 DNA: TGTGCCAGCAGCTTATTTACCCAGGATTCTAACTATGGCTACACCTTC
D gene: NA; V gene: TRBV5-1; J gene: TRBJ1-4; clone size: NA; CDR3 protein: CASSLGPFHTSLNEKLFF; CDR3 DNA: TGCGCCAGCAGCTTGGGACCGTTTCACACCTCTCTTAATGAAAAACTGTTTTTT
D gene: NA; V gene: TRBV5-1; J gene: TRBJ2-2; clone size: NA; CDR3 protein: CASTAGAVDTGELFF; CDR3 DNA: TGCGCCAGCACGGCAGGGGCTGTTGACACCGGGGAGCTGTTTTTT
D gene: TRBD2; V gene: TRBV7-2; J gene: TRBJ2-7; clone size: NA; CDR3 protein: CASSLGSSGSGLYEQYF; CDR3 DNA: TGTGCCAGCAGCTTAGGTTCTAGCGGGAGTGGGTTATACGAGCAGTACTTC
D gene: TRBD2; V gene: TRBV5-4; J gene: TRBJ2-1; clone size: NA; CDR3 protein: CASSLVASGRSHEQFF; CDR3 DNA: TGTGCCAGCAGCTTGGTGGCTAGCGGGCGGTCTCATGAGCAGTTCTTC
D gene: NA; V gene: TRBV5-4; J gene: TRBJ1-3; clone size: NA; CDR3 protein: CASSLDGNTIYF; CDR3 DNA: TGTGCCAGCAGCTTGGACGGAAACACCATATATTTT
D gene: TRBD2; V gene: TRBV2; J gene: TRBJ2-4; clone size: NA; CDR3 protein: CASSALLAGGDIQYF; CDR3 DNA: TGTGCCAGCAGTGCACTTCTAGCGGGAGGGGACATTCAGTACTTC
D gene: NA; V gene: TRBV2; J gene: TRBJ1-5; clone size: NA; CDR3 protein: CASGEGGYSNQPQHF; CDR3 DNA: TGTGCCAGCGGGGAGGGCGGTTATAGCAATCAGCCCCAGCATTTT
D gene: TRBD2; V gene: TRBV7-3; J gene: TRBJ2-5; clone size: once; CDR3 protein: CASSLFGTSSKETQYF; CDR3 DNA: TGTGCCAGCAGCCTTTTCGGGACTAGCAGTAAAGAGACCCAGTACTTC
D gene: NA; V gene: TRBV7-6; J gene: TRBJ2-2; clone size: NA; CDR3 protein: CASSSTGGWDTGELFF; CDR3 DNA: TGTGCCAGCAGCTCGACAGGAGGTTGGGACACCGGGGAGCTGTTTTTT
D gene: TRBD2; V gene: TRBV7-9; J gene: TRBJ2-7; clone size: NA; CDR3 protein: CASSLASTSSGVNYEQYF; CDR3 DNA: TGTGCCAGCAGCTTAGCGTCTACGTCTAGCGGGGTTAACTACGAGCAGTACTTC
D gene: NA; V gene: TRBV9; J gene: TRBJ1-3; clone size: NA; CDR3 protein: CASSVAAGAGNTIYF; CDR3 DNA: TGTGCCAGCAGCGTAGCAGCAGGGGCCGGAAACACCATATATTTT
D gene: NA; V gene: TRBV5-6; J gene: TRBJ2-5; clone size: NA; CDR3 protein: CASSFYGWTEKETQYF; CDR3 DNA: TGTGCCAGCAGCTTTTATGGCTGGACGGAGAAAGAGACCCAGTACTTC
D gene: NA; V gene: TRBV18; J gene: TRBJ2-7; clone size: once; CDR3 protein: CASSPQVGVRSYEQYF; CDR3 DNA: TGTGCCAGCTCACCACAAGTCGGGGTCCGCTCCTACGAGCAGTACTTC
D gene: NA; V gene: TRBV28; J gene: TRBJ2-3; clone size: NA; CDR3 protein: CASSFGSLGQDTQYF; CDR3 DNA: TGTGCCAGCAGTTTTGGCTCGCTGGGGCAAGATACGCAGTATTTT
D gene: TRBD1; V gene: TRBV7-2; J gene: TRBJ2-7; clone size: NA; CDR3 protein: CASSFSPGQGPYEQYF; CDR3 DNA: TGTGCCAGCAGCTTCAGTCCGGGACAGGGTCCCTACGAGCAGTACTTC
D gene: TRBD1; V gene: TRBV4-1; J gene: TRBJ2-5; clone size: NA; CDR3 protein: CASSQGPGQGRETQYF; CDR3 DNA: TGCGCCAGCAGCCAAGGCCCGGGACAGGGTAGGGAGACCCAGTACTTC
D gene: TRBD2; V gene: TRBV5-1; J gene: TRBJ2-1; clone size: NA; CDR3 protein: CASSGLAGENGEQFF; CDR3 DNA: TGCGCCAGCTCGGGACTAGCGGGAGAGAATGGGGAGCAGTTCTTC
D gene: NA; V gene: TRBV27; J gene: TRBJ1-4; clone size: once; CDR3 protein: CASRGDAEKLFF; CDR3 DNA: TGTGCCAGCAGGGGGGACGCGGAAAAACTGTTTTTT
D gene: NA; V gene: TRBV18; J gene: TRBJ1-5; clone size: NA; CDR3 protein: CASSPIRVLNPYQPQHF; CDR3 DNA: TGTGCCAGCTCACCGATCCGGGTCCTAAACCCCTATCAGCCCCAGCATTTT
D gene: NA; V gene: TRBV7-9; J gene: TRBJ1-1; clone size: NA; CDR3 protein: CASSVRGTTEAFF; CDR3 DNA: TGTGCCAGCAGCGTCAGGGGAACCACTGAAGCTTTCTTT
D gene: NA; V gene: TRBV19; J gene: TRBJ1-4; clone size: NA; CDR3 protein: CASSVTLVATNEKLFF; CDR3 DNA: TGTGCCAGTAGTGTCACCTTAGTTGCAACTAATGAAAAACTGTTTTTT
D gene: NA; V gene: TRBV30; J gene: TRBJ1-3; clone size: once; CDR3 protein: CAWTIGPTNTIYF; CDR3 DNA: TGTGCCTGGACCATCGGCCCAACAAACACCATATATTTT
D gene: NA; V gene: TRBV11-2; J gene: TRBJ2-2; clone size: NA; CDR3 protein: CASSLRGGMNTGELFF; CDR3 DNA: TGTGCCAGCAGCTTACGGGGTGGGATGAACACCGGGGAGCTGTTTTTT
D gene: NA; V gene: TRBV2; J gene: TRBJ2-2; clone size: NA; CDR3 protein: CASRSEAGELFF; CDR3 DNA: TGTGCCAGCAGATCGGAGGCCGGGGAGCTGTTTTTT
D gene: NA; V gene: TRBV6-5; J gene: TRBJ1-2; clone size: NA; CDR3 protein: CASSKQGKVIYGYTF; CDR3 DNA: TGTGCCAGCAGTAAACAAGGAAAGGTTATTTATGGCTACACCTTC
D gene: TRBD1; V gene: TRBV5-1; J gene: TRBJ2-1; clone size: NA; CDR3 protein: CASSFFGTGLYNEQFF; CDR3 DNA: TGCGCCAGCAGCTTTTTCGGGACAGGGCTCTACAATGAGCAGTTCTTC
D gene: NA; V gene: TRBV27; J gene: TRBJ2-1; clone size: NA; CDR3 protein: CASSFRQDKSEFF; CDR3 DNA: TGTGCCAGCAGTTTCCGACAGGACAAGTCCGAGTTCTTC
D gene: TRBD2; V gene: TRBV6-4; J gene: TRBJ2-3; clone size: NA; CDR3 protein: CASSRTSIPDTQYF; CDR3 DNA: TGTGCCAGCAGCCGGACTAGCATTCCAGATACGCAGTATTTT
D gene: NA; V gene: TRBV6-6; J gene: TRBJ2-3; clone size: NA; CDR3 protein: CASTPPGHQGTDTQYF; CDR3 DNA: TGTGCCAGCACCCCCCCGGGACACCAAGGCACAGATACGCAGTATTTT
D gene: NA; V gene: TRBV9; J gene: TRBJ1-4; clone size: NA; CDR3 protein: CASSVDRGGEKLFF; CDR3 DNA: TGTGCCAGCAGCGTAGACAGAGGTGGTGAAAAACTGTTTTTT
D gene: NA; V gene: TRBV10-1; J gene: TRBJ2-1; clone size: NA; CDR3 protein: CASQGAGLQFF; CDR3 DNA: TGCGCCAGCCAAGGGGCGGGCCTGCAGTTCTTC
D gene: NA; V gene: TRBV7-2; J gene: TRBJ2-7; clone size: NA; CDR3 protein: CASSPEPAGYEQYF; CDR3 DNA: TGTGCCAGCAGCCCCGAGCCAGCCGGCTACGAGCAGTACTTC
D gene: TRBD2; V gene: TRBV6-5; J gene: TRBJ2-5; clone size: NA; CDR3 protein: CASRPGLARETQYF; CDR3 DNA: TGTGCCAGCAGACCGGGACTAGCCAGGGAGACCCAGTACTTC
D gene: NA; V gene: TRBV27; J gene: TRBJ2-7; clone size: NA; CDR3 protein: CASSLSRQTGFYEQYF; CDR3 DNA: TGTGCCAGCAGCCTAAGTCGGCAGACTGGATTTTACGAGCAGTACTTC
D gene: NA; V gene: TRBV19; J gene: TRBJ1-1; clone size: NA; CDR3 protein: CASSWGGDTEAFF; CDR3 DNA: TGTGCCAGTAGTTGGGGGGGGGACACTGAAGCTTTCTTT
D gene: NA; V gene: TRBV28; J gene: TRBJ1-1; clone size: NA; CDR3 protein: CASTLGGAPVTEAFF; CDR3 DNA: TGTGCCAGCACCCTGGGGGGCGCCCCCGTCACTGAAGCTTTCTTT
D gene: TRBD2; V gene: TRBV28; J gene: TRBJ2-6; clone size: NA; CDR3 protein: CASRSLAAGANVLTF; CDR3 DNA: TGTGCCAGCAGGTCCCTAGCGGCTGGGGCCAACGTCCTGACTTTC
D gene: TRBD1; V gene: TRBV25-1; J gene: TRBJ2-2; clone size: NA; CDR3 protein: CASSAGTGVTGELFF; CDR3 DNA: TGTGCCAGCAGCGCCGGGACAGGGGTGACCGGGGAGCTGTTTTTT
D gene: NA; V gene: TRBV6-5; J gene: TRBJ1-4; clone size: NA; CDR3 protein: CASSWAGRGEKLFF; CDR3 DNA: TGTGCCAGCAGTTGGGCGGGGCGAGGCGAAAAACTGTTTTTT
D gene: NA; V gene: TRBV19; J gene: TRBJ2-3; clone size: NA; CDR3 protein: CASSILQDTQYF; CDR3 DNA: TGTGCCAGTAGTATTCTTCAGGATACGCAGTATTTT
D gene: NA; V gene: TRBV9; J gene: TRBJ2-7; clone size: NA; CDR3 protein: CASSPGRAGNEQYF; CDR3 DNA: TGTGCCAGCAGCCCAGGGAGAGCGGGTAACGAGCAGTACTTC
D gene: TRBD1; V gene: TRBV9; J gene: TRBJ2-2; clone size: NA; CDR3 protein: CASSVAGQGNTGELFF; CDR3 DNA: TGTGCCAGCAGCGTGGCGGGACAGGGGAACACCGGGGAGCTGTTTTTT
D gene: NA; V gene: TRBV7-2; J gene: TRBJ2-1; clone size: NA; CDR3 protein: CASSLLRNEQFF; CDR3 DNA: TGTGCCAGCAGCTTATTGAGAAATGAGCAGTTCTTC